The 13 T cell receptor beta chains reported below all come from one sample, sequenced in a study of PD-L1 blockade in urothelial cancer. Using immunoSEQ multiplex PCR, the repertoire was profiled, and TCRdb retains in-frame clones only, with some absent. This sample yields tens of thousands of clones, of which about 86% are seen a single time; more than 13% belongs to the top ten. The sample's time point: pretreatment peripheral blood. The material was PBMCs, obtained around atezolizumab (anti-PD-L1) treatment. These TCRs come from a man in his sixties with urothelial cancer.

V gene TRBV19 combines with J gene TRBJ2-4, with TRBD1 as a possible D gene (6 bases). From germline, CDR1 is LNHDA and CDR2 SQIVND (reference sequence). Deletions cut 7 bases from V and 6 bases from J, with 10 bases between. This CDR3 contains 12 residues. In DNA, the CDR3 is TGTGCCAGTACCGGACAGATAAACATTCAGTACTTC. Its translation: CASTGQINIQYF.

This chain uses TRBV7-2 with TRBJ1-3; tentatively, D is TRBD1 (6 bases). The V end lost 2 bases, the J end lost 0 bases, and 14 bases lay between the germline ends. This CDR3 is built from 17 residues. Germline V gives CDR1 SGHTA, CDR2 FQGNSA. This CDR3 is CASSLKGTTDSGNTIYF. CDR3 DNA sequence: TGTGCCAGCAGCTTAAAAGGGACAACGGACTCTGGAAACACCATATATTTT.

The chain links TRBV4-3 to TRBJ1-3; 7 positions match TRBD1. Germline V gene sequence: CDR1 LGHNA, CDR2 YSLEER. This CDR3 region has 15 residues. Losses at the gene ends were 1 base for V and 2 bases for J; bases not matched to a gene: 2. In DNA, the CDR3 is TGCGCCAGCAGCCAAGGACAGGGACCTGGAAACACCATATATTTT. It codes for CASSQGQGPGNTIYF.

V is TRBV18 and J is TRBJ2-6, with D hard to call. Trimming stripped 3 bases from V and 3 bases from J, with 12 bases between. This CDR3 spans 16 amino acids. Germline assignment: CDR1 KGHSH and CDR2 LQKENI. The CDR3 is CASSPREVVGANVLTF. CDR3 nucleotide sequence: TGTGCCAGCTCACCTAGAGAGGTTGTTGGGGCCAACGTCCTGACTTTC.

The CDR3 nucleotides read TGTGCCAGCAGCCACAGGGGGCGAGGGAACACTGAAGCTTTCTTT. Translation: CASSHRGRGNTEAFF. The rearrangement links TRBV7-9 to TRBJ1-1; 9 bases are a match to TRBD1. The V gene's germline CDR1 is SEHNR and CDR2 FQNEAQ (reference sequence). The CDR3 contains 15 residues. The V segment lost 5 bases and the J segment 1 base; nucleotides outside the gene matches: 5.

The rearrangement uses TRBV6-1 and TRBJ1-2, with a possible D match to TRBD1 (5 bases). Per the germline V gene, CDR1 is MNHNS and CDR2 is SASEGT. The CDR3 sequence is 14 residues long. V was clipped by 3 bases and J by 4 bases, with 12 bases between them. The CDR3 protein is CASSEGGDRYGYTF. The DNA of the CDR3 is TGTGCCAGCAGTGAGGGGGGAGACCGCTATGGCTACACCTTC.

The chain combines TRBV6-1 with TRBJ1-4, with 8 bases fitting TRBD1. Trimming took 6 bases from V and 7 from J; bases not matched to a gene: 7. The CDR3 is made up of 14 amino acids. The germline gives CDR1 MNHNS, CDR2 SASEGT. The CDR3, as DNA: TGTGCCAGCAGGGGAACAGGGGGGTCTGAAAAACTGTTTTTT. Translating gives CASRGTGGSEKLFF.

CDR3 bases: TGTGCCAGCAGCTTACAGTACCAGGACGAGCAGTACTTC. Its protein is CASSLQYQDEQYF. The V and J genes are TRBV7-6 and TRBJ2-7, with D unclear. Germline loops: CDR1 SGHVS, CDR2 FNYEAQ. CDR3 size: 13 residues. Trimming cost V 2 bases and J 5 bases, with 10 bases left between them. Drawing the rest from reference TRBV7-6 and TRBJ2-7, the complete variable domain is GAGVSQSPRYKVTKRGQDVALRCDPISGHVSLYWYRQALGQGPEFLTYFNYEAQQDKSGLPNDRFSAERPEGSISTLTIQRTEQRDSAMYRCASSLQYQDEQYFGPGTRLTVT.

The V gene is TRBV14, the J gene TRBJ2-7, with a possible D match to TRBD2 (7 bases). Germline loops: CDR1 SGHDN, CDR2 FVKESK. With 4 bases removed from V and 0 bases from J, the gap between germline ends came to 16 bases. This CDR3 has 16 amino acids. This CDR3 reads CASSPKPGGPSYEQYF. The DNA of the CDR3 is TGTGCCAGCAGCCCGAAACCGGGGGGCCCCTCCTACGAGCAGTACTTC.

The chain is built from TRBV7-2 and TRBJ1-5, with D maybe TRBD1 (6 bases). V dropped 4 bases and J dropped 6 bases, with 10 bases sitting between them. The germline V gene encodes CDR1 SGHTA and CDR2 FQGNSA. The CDR3 runs to 13 residues. CDR3 region: CASSYRESQPQHF. CDR3 sequence (DNA): TGTGCCAGCAGCTACAGGGAAAGTCAGCCCCAGCATTTT.

The CDR3 bases are TGTGCCAGCAGCTTAGATAACGAGCAGTACTTC. Translating gives CASSLDNEQYF. This chain links TRBV11-3 with TRBJ2-7, with D uncertain. This CDR3 comprises 11 residues. V lost 0 bases and J 5 bases, leaving 2 bases between the germline ends. Per germline, CDR1 SGHNT and CDR2 YENEEA.

V usage is TRBV15 and J usage is TRBJ1-6; D gene unclear. Trimming stripped 0 bases from V and 9 bases from J, with 15 bases between. CDR1 and CDR2 (germline): LNHNV, YYDKDF (reference sequence). The CDR3 sequence is 16 residues long. DNA for the CDR3: TGTGCCACCAGCAGAGATCTCGGGATTGCGACTTCACCCCTCCACTTT. Its protein is CATSRDLGIATSPLHF.

This clone has just one count. V usage is TRBV28 and J usage is TRBJ2-7; 7 positions match TRBD1. Germline CDR1 MDHEN, CDR2 SYDVKM. Germline trimming cut 5 bases from V and 3 bases from J; bases unmatched to any gene: 7. The CDR3 length is 14 residues. The CDR3: CASSPGTEVYEQYF. CDR3 DNA sequence: TGTGCCAGCAGTCCCGGGACAGAAGTCTACGAGCAGTACTTC.